The 2 T cell receptor beta chains reported below all come from one sample, sequenced in a study of T cells in Graves' hyperthyroidism and ophthalmopathy. RNA transcripts gave rise to amplified TCR beta CDR3 regions. The HTBI primer set served for first-round RT-PCR of the TCR CDR3. TCRdb reanalysed the multiplex PCR reads using MiXCR and keeps one entry per CDR3 protein. The profile covers 530,000 or so distinct CDR3 sequences, with roughly 18% appearing a single time and around 17% taken by the ten largest. Sequencing was done on a sample of blood. All receptors derive from a woman aged 18-29 years with Graves' ophthalmopathy.

The table lists this clonotype with a few counts. This chain connects TRBV5-5 to TRBJ1-3; 9 nucleotides agree with TRBD1. Losses at the gene ends were 4 bases for V and 4 bases for J; bases not matched to a gene: 3. The germline gives CDR1 SGHKS, CDR2 YYEKEE (reference sequence). This CDR3 is built from 14 residues. For the CDR3, the DNA is TGTGCCAGCAGCAACAGGGGGCACGGAAACACCATATATTTT. Its protein is CASSNRGHGNTIYF. Full variable domain (outside the CDR3, taken from reference TRBV5-5 and TRBJ1-3): DAGVTQSPTHLIKTRGQQVTLRCSPISGHKSVSWYQQVLGQGPQFIFQYYEKEERGRGNFPDRFSARQFPNYSSELNVNALLLGDSALYLCASSNRGHGNTIYFGEGSWLTVV.

Ten or more counts support this clonotype. The genes are TRBV30 and TRBJ2-2; either TRBD1 or TRBD2 may fit D (6 bases each). Trimming removed 5 bases at V and 6 bases at J, with 13 bases between. CDR3 length equals 13 residues. Germline CDR1 reads GTSNPN; CDR2 reads SVGIG (reference sequence). The CDR3 spells CAWSSGGAGELFF. CDR3 coding DNA: TGTGCCTGGTCGTCCGGGGGCGCCGGGGAGCTGTTTTTT.